The clone carrying this T cell receptor beta chain was recorded many times. As yet, its antigen is unknown. Next came a second PCR, run for about 7 to 12 cycles, which used a sample-barcoded 5' primer along with a J-beta primer mix. A tag from a template-switch adaptor with 12 random nucleotides marked each cDNA molecule. TCRdb processed the 5' RACE reads anew with MiXCR; each CDR3 protein has one entry. The sample has 1.5 million to 2 million distinct CDR3 sequences; 35% to 50% are singletons. The sample belongs to a study of blood T cells in healthy people across ages. General study points: Unsorted PBMCs prevented conclusive naive versus antigen-experienced comparison. There was no known CMV status for donors, so expanded clonotype changes were possibly confounded.

Every sample gave at least 5 micrograms of total RNA when it was extracted. The TCR originated in a human donor in good health. The specimen sequenced was blood.

The CDR3 DNA reads TGTGCCAGCAGCTTAAAGAGCCTGGACAGGGGCTTAGCCAAAAACATTCAGTACTTC. Its translation: CASSLKSLDRGLAKNIQYF. This chain uses TRBV7-2 with TRBJ2-4; 9 nucleotides agree with TRBD1. V was pared by 2 bases and J by 0 bases, with 11 bases of the junction left unmatched. Germline-derived CDR1 and CDR2 are SGHTA and FQGNSA. The CDR3 has 19 amino acids.